The 5 T cell receptor beta chains listed next were all sequenced from one sample in a study of blood T cell repertoires in COVID-19 (dated by TCRdb to 2018 to 2020). Libraries were built with the immunoSEQ multiplex PCR assay. TCRdb took this table from immuneACCESS and kept in-frame rearrangements with V and J called. Such tables lack part of the clones; where checked against another copy, unresolved V genes explain under half of the gap, and the rest is unexplained. The sample includes about 90,000 clones, with around 90% observed a single time. The top ten constitute about 16% of the sample. Sequenced material: peripheral blood. The receptors were sampled from a male donor with acute or convalescent COVID-19.

This clone showed up just a few times. This chain links TRBV5-1 with TRBJ2-2; TRBD2 matches 12 bases. The V and J ends lost 4 bases and 2 bases, in that order; junction bases with no gene match: 6. CDR3 length: 17 residues. Germline loops: CDR1 SGHRS, CDR2 YFSETQ. Written as DNA, the CDR3 is TGCGCCAGCAGCCCCAGGACTAGCGGGGTAAACACCGGGGAGCTGTTTTTT. Amino acid sequence: CASSPRTSGVNTGELFF.

The rearrangement joins TRBV5-1 to TRBJ2-1; 14 nucleotides agree with TRBD2. From germline, CDR1 is SGHRS and CDR2 YFSETQ. V trimming: 4 bases; J trimming: 9 bases; junction bases outside the gene matches: 12. The CDR3 extends over 17 amino acids. DNA of the CDR3: TGCGCCAGCAGCCCGACTAGCGGGGGGGCCGGTTCCCTTGAGCAGTTCTTC. This encodes CASSPTSGGAGSLEQFF.

V usage is TRBV25-1 and J usage is TRBJ2-1; 8 positions match TRBD2. Looked up from germline, CDR1 is MGHDK and CDR2 is SYGVNS. The CDR3 is 16 residues long. The trim removed 3 bases at V and 7 bases at J, leaving 11 bases unmatched. CDR3 bases: TGTGCCAGCAGTGAGCATCGGACTAGCACTAAAAATGAGCAGTTCTTC. Translation: CASSEHRTSTKNEQFF.

J is TRBJ2-3 and V is TRBV10-2; D is uncertain. V was shortened by 4 bases and J by 6 bases, with 5 bases between the two germline ends. Germline assignment: CDR1 WSHSY and CDR2 SAAADI. This CDR3 contains 11 residues. The CDR3 loop reads CASSAQDTQYF. The DNA for the CDR3 is TGCGCCAGCAGTGCTCAGGATACGCAGTATTTT.

This chain joins TRBV7-8 and TRBJ1-2; TRBD1 matches 7 bases. The CDR3 consists of 16 residues. In germline, CDR1 is SGHVS, CDR2 FQNEAQ. The V and J ends lost 1 base and 4 bases, in that order; junction bases with no gene match: 9. The CDR3 here is CASSLGHIGQAYGYTF. CDR3 bases: TGTGCCAGCAGCTTAGGGCATATTGGACAGGCCTATGGCTACACCTTC.